This T cell receptor beta chain was obtained from a study of neurological immune-mediated disorders. The time point was: longitudinal time-point 2. Over 160 million TCR-beta sequences from 15-18 subjects were obtained in each sequencing run. TCRdb itself ran the 5' RACE reads through MiXCR, one entry per CDR3 protein. The sample carries roughly 49,000 distinct CDR3 sequences, around 14% recorded once. Trimming removed 0 bases from V and 8 bases from J, with 10 bases in between. The germline gives CDR1 MNHEY, CDR2 SVGEGT. The CDR3 runs to 14 residues. This clonotype has a count of ten or more. Material: PBMCs. The rearrangement links TRBV6-2 or TRBV6-3 to TRBJ2-2; D not certain. The sequence derives from a male donor with HTLV-1-associated myelopathy (HAM/TSP). The CDR3 protein is CASSYSNSAGELFF. The DNA for the CDR3 is TGTGCCAGCAGTTACTCGAATTCAGCTGGGGAGCTGTTTTTT.